A selection of T cell receptor beta chains follows, all from one sample in a study of blood T cell repertoires in COVID-19. Profiling relied on immunoSEQ multiplex PCR, and the TCRdb table lists in-frame clones only, not all of them. The table shows about 94,000 clones, with more than 65% occurring only once. The sequenced material came from peripheral blood. The receptors were sampled from a man aged 60-69 years with acute or convalescent COVID-19. Each CDR3 is given with its conserved first and last residue. A D gene is named only where the DNA matches it firmly. Some rows have no size entry. The others give once, few or many, or a class for an expanded clone.

d_call clone_size j_call v_call cdr3_aa cdr3_nt
TRBD1 . TRBJ2-7 TRBV5-1 CASSTRQGGTYEQYF TGCGCCAGCAGCACCCGACAGGGGGGGACCTACGAGCAGTACTTC
TRBD1 . TRBJ2-7 TRBV24-1 CATSDAGQGGSYEQYF TGTGCCACCAGTGATGCCGGACAGGGCGGATCCTACGAGCAGTACTTC
. . TRBJ1-3 TRBV4-1 CASSQSGNTIYF TGCGCCAGCAGCCAATCCGGGAACACCATATATTTT
TRBD2 once TRBJ2-5 TRBV11-3 CASSSSFGLGKETQYF TGTGCCAGCAGCTCATCGTTCGGACTAGGGAAGGAGACCCAGTACTTC
TRBD1 . TRBJ1-2 TRBV6-5 CASGTATNYGYTF TGTGCCAGTGGGACAGCTACTAATTATGGCTACACCTTC
TRBD1 . TRBJ2-7 TRBV4-1 CASSQIQGEAYEQYF TGCGCCAGCAGCCAGATACAGGGGGAAGCCTACGAGCAGTACTTC
. . TRBJ1-1 TRBV5-1 CASIGLDSEAFF TGCGCCAGCATCGGCCTCGACTCTGAAGCTTTCTTT
TRBD1 once TRBJ1-1 TRBV4-1 CASSQGLQGKNTEAFF TGCGCCAGCAGCCAAGGATTACAGGGGAAGAACACTGAAGCTTTCTTT
. . TRBJ2-3 TRBV5-1 CASSGGSYTDTQYF TGCGCCAGCAGCGGGGGGAGTTACACAGATACGCAGTATTTT
. . TRBJ1-3 TRBV5-8 CASSPGQFSGNTIYF TGTGCCAGCAGCCCCGGACAGTTCTCTGGAAACACCATATATTTT
. . TRBJ1-2 TRBV7-8 CASSLGRAGYGYTF TGTGCCAGCAGCTTAGGCAGGGCCGGGTATGGCTACACCTTC
. . TRBJ1-5 TRBV29-1 CSVEEGGVGQPQHF TGCAGCGTTGAAGAGGGGGGGGTTGGTCAGCCCCAGCATTTT
. . TRBJ2-5 TRBV6-5 CASTRTVETQYF TGTGCCAGCACCCGGACAGTTGAGACCCAGTACTTC
TRBD1 . TRBJ1-1 TRBV12-3/TRBV12-4 CASSLAQDRVF TGTGCCAGCAGTTTAGCCCAGGACAGGGTCTTT
. . TRBJ2-7 TRBV14 CASSQGGSFQYF TGTGCCAGCAGCCAAGGCGGGTCATTTCAGTACTTC
TRBD2 . TRBJ2-1 TRBV3-1/TRBV3-2 CASSQDLLAGVYNEQFF TGTGCCAGCAGCCAAGATCTTCTAGCGGGGGTCTACAATGAGCAGTTCTTC
. once TRBJ1-1 TRBV18 CASSGGAATEAFF TGTGCCAGCTCTGGGGGCGCGGCGACTGAAGCTTTCTTT
. . TRBJ2-5 TRBV2 CASSDGAGSFGETQYF TGTGCCAGCAGTGACGGCGCGGGAAGCTTTGGAGAGACCCAGTACTTC
. . TRBJ2-4 TRBV19 CASSISGQLAKNIQYF TGTGCCAGTAGCATTAGTGGACAGCTAGCCAAAAACATTCAGTACTTC
TRBD1 . TRBJ1-1 TRBV11-1 CASSSSGTGGTEAFF TGTGCCAGCAGCTCTTCAGGGACAGGGGGCACTGAAGCTTTCTTT
TRBD1 . TRBJ1-4 TRBV19 CASSRGTGTVEKLFF TGTGCCAGTAGCCGCGGGACAGGGACGGTAGAAAAACTGTTTTTT
TRBD1 . TRBJ1-1 TRBV6-5 CASSYSNRGGGAFF TGTGCCAGCAGTTACTCGAACAGGGGAGGTGGAGCTTTCTTT